What follows describes a single T cell receptor beta chain. Its specificity is unknown. The sample belongs to a study of OX40 agonist ivuxolimab in advanced cancers. About the research overall: In this cohort, patients received ivuxolimab, an agonistic anti-OX40 (CD134) antibody. Partial response was recorded in three patients: one hepatocellular carcinoma and two cutaneous melanoma cases.

Study outcomes and limitations: Some of the nonresponding patients also showed low levels of normalized T-cell clonal expansion.

Profiled with immunoSEQ multiplex PCR; TCRdb holds only in-frame clones, not every one. The sample has approximately 61,000 clones, about 91% seen once. V shed 3 bases and J 4 bases; nucleotides not matched to a gene: 17. This CDR3 is 19 amino acids long. Germline V gene lookup returns CDR1 MDHEN and CDR2 SYDVKM. V gene TRBV28 combines with J gene TRBJ1-5; 8 nucleotides match TRBD1. Sequencing was performed on CD4+ or CD8+ T cells sorted from blood, taken in a trial of the OX40 agonist ivuxolimab. This receptor was taken from an adult with an advanced solid tumor such as melanoma, head and neck, liver or kidney cancer. CDR3 loop: CASSFPRTGSQLKNQPQHF. The CDR3 DNA reads TGTGCCAGCAGTTTCCCTAGGACAGGGTCTCAGTTAAAGAATCAGCCCCAGCATTTT. Full variable domain (missing parts from reference TRBV28 and TRBJ1-5): DVKVTQSSRYLVKRTGEKVFLECVQDMDHENMFWYRQDPGLGLRLIYFSYDVKMKEKGDIPEGYSVSREKKERFSLILESASTNQTSMYLCASSFPRTGSQLKNQPQHFGDGTRLSIL.